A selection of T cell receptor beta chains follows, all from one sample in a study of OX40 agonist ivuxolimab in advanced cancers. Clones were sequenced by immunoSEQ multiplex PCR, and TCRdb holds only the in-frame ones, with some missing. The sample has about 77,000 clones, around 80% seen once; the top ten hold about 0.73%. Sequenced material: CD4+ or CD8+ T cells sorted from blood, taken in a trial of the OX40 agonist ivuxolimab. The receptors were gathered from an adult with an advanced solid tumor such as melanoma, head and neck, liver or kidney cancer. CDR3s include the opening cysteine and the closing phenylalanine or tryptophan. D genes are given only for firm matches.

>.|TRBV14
CASSSSWGPRTVQFF
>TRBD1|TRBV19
CASAPQGVSTDTQYF
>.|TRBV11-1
CASSLGDTRNTEAFF
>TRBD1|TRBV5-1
CASSLYSQGLYGYTF
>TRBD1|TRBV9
CASKGAADTQYF
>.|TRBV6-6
CASSYGGLTDTQYF
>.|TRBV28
CASSLAGLYYQPQHF
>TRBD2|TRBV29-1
CSVVTGGSNEQFF
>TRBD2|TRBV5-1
CASNVLGGTDTQYF
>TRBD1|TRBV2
CASRGQGENEKLFF